The clone carrying this TCR beta chain was recorded at least ten times. Its target is unknown. TCR alpha and TCR beta cDNA libraries carrying sample barcodes and UMIs were produced by 5'RACE using constant-segment primers. In TCRdb, the 5' RACE reads were re-called with MiXCR into one record per CDR3 protein. The table records hundreds of thousands of distinct CDR3 sequences, less than 25% of them present only once. Germline loops: CDR1 SGHTA, CDR2 FQGNSA. Between the trimmed V and J ends, which lost 5 bases and 0 bases, there was a span of 16 bases. CDR3 length equals 16 residues. The entry originates in a study of T-cell memory formation after mild COVID-19. On the study more broadly: Largely, the TCR clusters proved donor specific.

Overall study results and limits: Clones that got smaller from day 15 to 85 had even CD4/CD8, while clones growing later tipped toward CD4+. Pre-infection memory harbored some responding clones, suggesting cross-reactive memory joined.

Material for sequencing was PBMCs or a T cell subset sorted from them (not recorded which). The J gene is TRBJ2-5, the V gene TRBV7-2; the D gene is possibly TRBD1 (6 bases). This TCR came from an adult woman who had mild COVID-19 (a few samples of this study predate the infection). Cell type and time point are not known. CDR3 sequence reads: CASSTGTQTYQETQYF. The CDR3 DNA reads TGTGCCAGCAGCACGGGGACACAAACCTACCAAGAGACCCAGTACTTC. Full variable domain (missing parts from reference TRBV7-2 and TRBJ2-5): GAGVSQSPSNKVTEKGKDVELRCDPISGHTALYWYRQSLGQGLEFLIYFQGNSAPDKSGLPSDRFSAERTGGSVSTLTIQRTQQEDSAVYLCASSTGTQTYQETQYFGPGTRLLVL.